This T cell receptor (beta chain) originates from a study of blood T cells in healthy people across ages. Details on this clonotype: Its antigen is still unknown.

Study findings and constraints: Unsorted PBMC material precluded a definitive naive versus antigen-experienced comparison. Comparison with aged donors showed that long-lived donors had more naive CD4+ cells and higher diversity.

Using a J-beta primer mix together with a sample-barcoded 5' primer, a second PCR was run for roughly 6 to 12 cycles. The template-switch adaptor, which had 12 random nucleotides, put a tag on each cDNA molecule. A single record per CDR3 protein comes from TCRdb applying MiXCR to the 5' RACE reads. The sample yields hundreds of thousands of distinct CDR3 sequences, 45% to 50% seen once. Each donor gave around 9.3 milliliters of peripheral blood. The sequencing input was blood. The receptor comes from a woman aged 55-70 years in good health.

In nucleotides, the CDR3 is TGCAGTGCCTCTGACAGCAGAAGACTCTATGGCTACACCTTC. Amino acid sequence: CSASDSRRLYGYTF. The gene calls are TRBV20-1 and TRBJ1-2, with D possibly TRBD1 on 5 matching bases. The CDR3 sequence is 14 residues long. Germline CDR1 is DFQATT and CDR2 is SNEGSKA (reference sequence). Trimming took off 6 bases at V and 4 bases at J, with 18 bases between the two ends.